The clone carrying this TCR beta chain has more than one count but fewer than ten. Its cognate antigen is unknown. This sample stems from a study of blood T cells in healthy people across ages. Study observations and caveats: Across the age range, TCR beta diversity per million T cells fell in a roughly linear way.

Germline CDR1 SNHLY, CDR2 FYNNEI. The V end lost 4 bases, the J end lost 6 bases, and 13 bases lay between the germline ends. CDR3 length: 13 residues. A J-beta primer mix and a sample-barcoded 5' primer were used in a second PCR of roughly 7 to 12 cycles. TCRdb re-analysed the 5' RACE reads in MiXCR, keeping a single row per CDR3 protein. This sample yields some 850,000 distinct CDR3 sequences, of which around a quarter are seen a single time; over 2.5% belongs to the top ten. This sample was shared with a second study, whose subject was T cells of mothers and their children. As reported in that work: All RNA that had been extracted was used for cDNA synthesis at approximately 1.5 ug per 15 ul.

The sample comprised blood. The rearrangement joins TRBV2 to TRBJ2-7, with D maybe TRBD1 (6 bases). The source of this sequence is a boy aged 5-17 years in good health. The CDR3 is CASSVYRATEQYF. The CDR3 bases are TGTGCCAGCAGTGTGTACAGGGCTACCGAGCAGTACTTC.